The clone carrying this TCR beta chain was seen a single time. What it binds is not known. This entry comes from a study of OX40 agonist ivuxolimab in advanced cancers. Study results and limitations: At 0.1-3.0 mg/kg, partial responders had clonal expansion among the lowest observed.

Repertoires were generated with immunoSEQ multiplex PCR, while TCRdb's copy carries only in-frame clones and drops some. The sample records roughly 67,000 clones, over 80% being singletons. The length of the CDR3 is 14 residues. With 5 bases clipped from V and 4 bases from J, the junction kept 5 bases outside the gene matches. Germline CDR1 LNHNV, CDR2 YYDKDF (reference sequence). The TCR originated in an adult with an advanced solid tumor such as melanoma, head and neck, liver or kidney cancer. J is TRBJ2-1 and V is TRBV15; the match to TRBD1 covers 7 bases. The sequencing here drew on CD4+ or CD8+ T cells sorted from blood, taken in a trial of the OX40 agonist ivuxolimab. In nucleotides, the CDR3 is TGTGCCACCAGCGCCGGGGACAGATACAATGAGCAGTTCTTC. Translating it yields CATSAGDRYNEQFF.